This T cell receptor beta chain was recorded in a study of blood T cells in healthy people across ages. PCR was performed a second time for roughly 7 to 12 cycles using a sample-barcoded 5' primer and a J-beta primer mix. MiXCR, applied by TCRdb to the 5' RACE reads, yields one record per CDR3 protein. The sample has about 1.5 million distinct CDR3 sequences, less than 45% seen once. The CDR3 spans 14 residues. The V gene's germline CDR1 is DFQATT and CDR2 SNEGSKA (reference sequence). V gave up 4 bases and J gave up 0 bases, with 10 bases separating them. The sequence derives from a woman aged 18-29 years in good health. What was sequenced was blood. The chain joins TRBV20-1 to TRBJ2-1; D is perhaps TRBD1 (6 bases). CDR3 protein: CSAKTGSSYNEQFF. The CDR3 DNA follows: TGCAGTGCTAAGACAGGAAGCTCCTACAATGAGCAGTTCTTC.